These T cell receptor beta chains were read from a single sample in a study of cytomegalovirus exposure and HLA in healthy donors. Profiling relied on immunoSEQ multiplex PCR, and the TCRdb table lists in-frame clones only, not all of them. The table lists around 220,000 clones, 65% to 80% of them singletons. The specimen was PBMCs. All receptors come from a girl aged 2-10 years in good health and CMV-seronegative. CDR3s include the opening cysteine and the closing phenylalanine or tryptophan. Fields, in order: D gene, J gene, clone size, V gene, CDR3 protein. D genes are given only for firm matches. Not every row has a clone size; where given, it reads once, few, many or a size class.

>NA|TRBJ2-6|NA|TRBV4-2
CASSQEGGAGANVLTF
>TRBD2|NA|NA|TRBV27
CASSLGGDPYEQYF
>NA|TRBJ2-5|NA|TRBV9
CASSVCEHLETQYF
>NA|TRBJ2-1|NA|TRBV29-1
CSVEDLTAFYNEQFF
>NA|TRBJ1-1|NA|TRBV10-2
CASSGDNMAFF
>TRBD2|TRBJ2-1|NA|TRBV2
CASSLLTSGGRDEQFF
>NA|TRBJ2-2|NA|TRBV29-1
CSVSNGDTGELFF
>TRBD2|TRBJ2-3|NA|TRBV7-6
CASSLGVSSGADTQYF
>NA|TRBJ1-2|NA|TRBV9
CASSVAGGYGYTF
>NA|TRBJ2-2|NA|TRBV5-6
CASSSRSGDVAGELFF
>NA|TRBJ1-2|NA|TRBV7-3
CASSLSREVDGYTF
>NA|TRBJ1-2|NA|TRBV7-2
CASSLGDRQPNYGYTF
>NA|TRBJ1-5|NA|TRBV18
CASSSTGLADQPQHF
>NA|TRBJ1-3|once|TRBV5-1
CASSLAGSGNTIYF
>TRBD1|TRBJ1-6|NA|TRBV5-4
CASSSGTGDSNSPLHF
>NA|TRBJ1-2|once|TRBV10-3
CAISGITGSYGYTF